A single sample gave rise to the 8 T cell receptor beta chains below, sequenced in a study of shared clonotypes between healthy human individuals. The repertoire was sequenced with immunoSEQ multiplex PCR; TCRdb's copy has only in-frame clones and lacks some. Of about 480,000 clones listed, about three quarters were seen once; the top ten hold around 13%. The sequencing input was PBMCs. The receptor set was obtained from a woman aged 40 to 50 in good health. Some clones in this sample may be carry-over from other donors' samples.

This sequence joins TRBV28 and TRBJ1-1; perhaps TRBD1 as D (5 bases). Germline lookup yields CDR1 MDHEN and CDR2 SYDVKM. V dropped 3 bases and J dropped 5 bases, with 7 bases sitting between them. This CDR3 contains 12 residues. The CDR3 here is CASSFPGTEAFF. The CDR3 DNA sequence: TGTGCCAGCAGTTTTCCAGGGACTGAAGCTTTCTTT.

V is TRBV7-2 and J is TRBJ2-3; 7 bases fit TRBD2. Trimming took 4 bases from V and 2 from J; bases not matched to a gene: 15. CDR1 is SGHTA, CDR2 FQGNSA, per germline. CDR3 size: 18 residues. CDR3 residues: CASSSRGEISGVTDTQYF. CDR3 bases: TGTGCCAGCAGCTCCCGGGGGGAGATCAGCGGGGTCACAGATACGCAGTATTTT. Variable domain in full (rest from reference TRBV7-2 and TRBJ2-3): GAGVSQSPSNKVTEKGKDVELRCDPISGHTALYWYRQSLGQGLEFLIYFQGNSAPDKSGLPSDRFSAERTGGSVSTLTIQRTQQEDSAVYLCASSSRGEISGVTDTQYFGPGTRLTVL.

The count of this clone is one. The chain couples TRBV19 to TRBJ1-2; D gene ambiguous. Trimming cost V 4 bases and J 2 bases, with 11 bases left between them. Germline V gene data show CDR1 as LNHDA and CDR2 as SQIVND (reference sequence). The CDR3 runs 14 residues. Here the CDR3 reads CASSTLGSNYGYTF. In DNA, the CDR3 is TGTGCCAGTAGTACCCTTGGGAGCAACTATGGCTACACCTTC.

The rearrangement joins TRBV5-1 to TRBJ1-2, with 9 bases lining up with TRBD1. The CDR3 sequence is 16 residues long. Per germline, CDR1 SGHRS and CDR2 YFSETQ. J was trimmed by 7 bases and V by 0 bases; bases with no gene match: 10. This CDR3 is CASSLAWTGEGSGYTF. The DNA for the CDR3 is TGCGCCAGCAGCTTGGCCTGGACAGGGGAGGGTAGTGGCTACACCTTC.

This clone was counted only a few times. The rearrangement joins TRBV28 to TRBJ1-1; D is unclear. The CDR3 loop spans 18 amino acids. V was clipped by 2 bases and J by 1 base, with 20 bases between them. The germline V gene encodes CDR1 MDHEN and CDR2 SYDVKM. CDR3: CASSLPPYQSGRNTEAFF. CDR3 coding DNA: TGTGCCAGCAGTTTACCTCCCTACCAATCCGGACGGAACACTGAAGCTTTCTTT.

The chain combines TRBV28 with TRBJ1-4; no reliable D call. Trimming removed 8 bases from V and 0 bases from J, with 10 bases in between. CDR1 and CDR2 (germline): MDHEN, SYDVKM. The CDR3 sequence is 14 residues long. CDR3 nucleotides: TGTGCCAGCTTTTCAGGTGCAACTAATGAAAAACTGTTTTTT. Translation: CASFSGATNEKLFF.

The CDR3 region is CASSTGTGAYNEQFF. The DNA of the CDR3 is TGTGCCAGCAGTACAGGGACAGGGGCCTACAATGAGCAGTTCTTC. V usage is TRBV5-5 and J usage is TRBJ2-1; the match to TRBD1 covers 10 bases. Germline V gene sequence: CDR1 SGHKS, CDR2 YYEKEE (reference sequence). V lost 5 bases to trimming and J lost 2 bases; unmatched junction nucleotides: 4. CDR3 length: 15 residues.

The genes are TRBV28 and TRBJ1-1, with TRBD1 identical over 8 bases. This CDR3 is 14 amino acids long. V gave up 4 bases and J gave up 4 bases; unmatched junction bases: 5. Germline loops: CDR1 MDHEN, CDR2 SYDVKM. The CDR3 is CASSSPTGVTEAFF. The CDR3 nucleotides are TGTGCCAGCAGTTCACCGACAGGGGTCACTGAAGCTTTCTTT. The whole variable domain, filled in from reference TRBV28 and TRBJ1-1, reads DVKVTQSSRYLVKRTGEKVFLECVQDMDHENMFWYRQDPGLGLRLIYFSYDVKMKEKGDIPEGYSVSREKKERFSLILESASTNQTSMYLCASSSPTGVTEAFFGQGTRLTVV.